A single sample gave rise to the 17 T cell receptor beta chains below, sequenced in a study of somatic mutations in cytotoxic T cells in rheumatoid arthritis (dated by TCRdb to the late 2010s). The library relied on the immunoSEQ multiplex PCR assay. This is the immuneACCESS table as TCRdb keeps it, with only in-frame sequences that have V and J called. A part of the clones is gone; compared with another copy, unresolved V genes explain less than half, and the rest is unexplained. The sample table records under 20,000 clones; more than 70% of these occur just once. The top ten clones comprise 11% to 15% of the sample. Sequencing input: CD8+ T cells sorted from blood. These receptor sequences come from an adult with rheumatoid arthritis.

This clone occurred once. This chain links TRBV4-1 with TRBJ2-7; 7 bases match TRBD1. The CDR3 sequence is 15 residues long. V lost 1 base, J lost 2 bases, and 5 bases stayed unmatched. Looked up from germline, CDR1 is MGHRA and CDR2 is YSYEKL. The CDR3 nucleotides read TGCGCCAGCAGCCAAGGCAGGGGGACGCCCTACGAGCAGTACTTC. It translates to CASSQGRGTPYEQYF.

This rearrangement joins TRBV7-9 to TRBJ2-5; TRBD2 agrees at 10 bases. The trim removed 1 base at V and 2 bases at J, leaving 1 base unmatched. Germline V CDR1 and CDR2: SEHNR, FQNEAQ (reference sequence). The CDR3 covers 15 residues. The CDR3 region is CASSLVTSGQETQYF. The CDR3 DNA sequence: TGTGCCAGCAGCTTAGTGACTAGCGGGCAAGAGACCCAGTACTTC. Variable domain in full (rest from reference TRBV7-9 and TRBJ2-5): DTGVSQNPRHKITKRGQNVTFRCDPISEHNRLYWYRQTLGQGPEFLTYFQNEAQLEKSRLLSDRFSAERPKGSFSTLEIQRTEQGDSAMYLCASSLVTSGQETQYFGPGTRLLVL.

This chain connects TRBV5-1 to TRBJ2-3, with a tentative D call TRBD2 (6 bases). Deletions cut 0 bases from V and 6 bases from J, with 14 bases between. The germline gives CDR1 SGHRS, CDR2 YFSETQ. The CDR3 contains 15 residues. The CDR3: CASSLAQGRYDTQYF. The DNA of the CDR3 is TGCGCCAGCAGCTTGGCCCAAGGGAGGTATGATACGCAGTATTTT.

The gene calls are TRBV2 and TRBJ2-1; TRBD2 aligns across 8 bases. The CDR3 covers 14 residues. The V segment lost 8 bases and the J segment 6 bases; nucleotides outside the gene matches: 9. Germline loops: CDR1 SNHLY, CDR2 FYNNEI. The CDR3 is CASAMAGGPNEQFF. Here the CDR3 DNA reads TGTGCCAGCGCCATGGCGGGGGGCCCCAATGAGCAGTTCTTC.

The chain links TRBV9 to TRBJ2-7; TRBD1 agrees at 7 bases. Germline CDR1 is SGDLS and CDR2 is YYNGEE. Trimming at V came to 0 bases and at J to 3 bases, leaving 3 bases not matched to a gene. The CDR3 has 14 residues. The CDR3 loop is CASSVADRDYEQYF. The CDR3 coding sequence is TGTGCCAGCAGCGTAGCTGACAGGGACTACGAGCAGTACTTC.

This clone was seen only a few times. J is TRBJ2-7 and V is TRBV7-9, with D perhaps matching TRBD1 (6 bases). CDR1 is SEHNR and CDR2 is FQNEAQ in the germline V gene (reference sequence). V dropped 5 bases and J dropped 3 bases, with 14 bases sitting between them. The CDR3 totals 14 residues. The CDR3 DNA follows: TGTGCCAGCAGCGGTTCAGGGGCGGACTACGAGCAGTACTTC. This codes for CASSGSGADYEQYF. The variable domain in full, completed from reference TRBV7-9 and TRBJ2-7, reads DTGVSQNPRHKITKRGQNVTFRCDPISEHNRLYWYRQTLGQGPEFLTYFQNEAQLEKSRLLSDRFSAERPKGSFSTLEIQRTEQGDSAMYLCASSGSGADYEQYFGPGTRLTVT.

This clone was observed a few times. J is TRBJ2-7 and V is TRBV7-9; 8 bases align to TRBD1. The CDR3 runs to 15 residues. V was clipped by 1 base and J by 4 bases; unmatched bases: 6. Germline V CDR1 and CDR2: SEHNR, FQNEAQ (reference sequence). This CDR3 is CASSLGSGGEYEQYF. The CDR3 nucleotides read TGTGCCAGCAGCTTAGGTTCAGGGGGCGAATACGAGCAGTACTTC.

This clone has just a few counts. This rearrangement joins TRBV4-1 to TRBJ2-7; D may match TRBD1 or TRBD2 (5 bases each). Germline CDR1 and CDR2: MGHRA and YSYEKL. This CDR3 has 14 residues. Trimming removed 3 bases from V and 5 bases from J, with 14 bases in between. CDR3 bases: TGCGCCAGCAGCCACCCGGGACCAGGTGACGAGCAGTACTTC. Amino acid sequence: CASSHPGPGDEQYF.

The chain combines TRBV30 with TRBJ1-2, with TRBD1 matching 7 bases. J gave up 8 bases and V 5 bases, and 5 bases lay outside the gene matches. CDR1 and CDR2 (germline): GTSNPN, SVGIG (reference sequence). This CDR3 comprises 11 residues. CDR3 protein: CAWQGGKGYTF. CDR3 DNA sequence: TGTGCCTGGCAGGGGGGAAAGGGCTACACCTTC.

J is TRBJ2-7 and V is TRBV10-1; 8 positions agree with TRBD1. Germline loops: CDR1 WNHNN, CDR2 SYGVQD (reference sequence). The CDR3 is 15 residues long. The ends lost 7 bases at V and 4 bases at J; junction bases unmatched: 12. The CDR3 DNA is TGCGCCAGCAAGGGGTTTTTGGACAGGGATTACGAGCAGTACTTC. Its translation: CASKGFLDRDYEQYF.

This chain links TRBV28 with TRBJ2-5; 12 bases are a match to TRBD2. Looked up from germline, CDR1 is MDHEN and CDR2 is SYDVKM. V was clipped by 6 bases and J by 5 bases; unmatched bases: 10. This CDR3 is built from 16 residues. DNA for the CDR3: TGTGCCAGCAGCAACCTGACTAGCGGGAGATGGGAGACCCAGTACTTC. Amino acids: CASSNLTSGRWETQYF.

This clone was seen a handful of times. The chain is built from TRBV6-1 and TRBJ1-1; D may be TRBD1 (6 bases). The V gene's germline CDR1 is MNHNS and CDR2 SASEGT. The germline V and J ends were trimmed by 7 bases and 2 bases, with 11 bases remaining between them. The CDR3 consists of 13 residues. The CDR3 DNA is TGTGCCAGCAACCCGACAGGAAACACTGAAGCTTTCTTT. Translated, it gives CASNPTGNTEAFF.

This clone came up a few times. The chain links TRBV4-1 to TRBJ1-6, with unresolved D. V gave up 0 bases and J gave up 10 bases, with 19 bases separating them. The CDR3 is 17 residues long. CDR1 and CDR2 from the germline V gene are MGHRA and YSYEKL. CDR3 DNA sequence: TGCGCCAGCAGCCAAGATGGGCGGGTACGGGGTGACTCACCCCTCCACTTT. It is translated as CASSQDGRVRGDSPLHF.

As concerns this clone: The junction does not match germline at one end; this may be a read error. V and J are TRBV18 and TRBJ2-5; D tentatively reads TRBD1 or TRBD2 (5 bases each). The CDR3 is 15 residues long. Germline V CDR1 and CDR2: KGHSH, LQKENI. CDR3 amino acids: CASSSPIWGQETQYF. The CDR3 nucleotides are TGTGCCAGCTCATCACCCATATGGGGGCAAGAGACCCAGTACTTC.

This clone was detected once. The CDR3 region has the DNA TGTGCCAGCGGTGCAGGCCCCTTGACGGGGGCCAACGTCCTGACTTTC. The encoded protein is CASGAGPLTGANVLTF. V gene TRBV2 combines with J gene TRBJ2-6; D unresolved. Germline CDR1 is SNHLY and CDR2 is FYNNEI. The V end was cut by 8 bases, the J end by 4 bases, with 18 bases between. This CDR3 comprises 16 residues. Full variable domain (missing parts from reference TRBV2 and TRBJ2-6): EPEVTQTPSHQVTQMGQEVILRCVPISNHLYFYWYRQILGQKVEFLVSFYNNEISEKSEIFDDQFSVERPDGSNFTLKIRSTKLEDSAMYFCASGAGPLTGANVLTFGAGSRLTVL.

V and J are TRBV7-8 and TRBJ2-2; possibly TRBD2 for D (5 bases). The CDR3 contains 17 residues. The V and J ends lost 3 bases and 1 base respectively, with 15 bases between them. CDR1 SGHVS and CDR2 FQNEAQ come from the germline V gene. The CDR3 reads CASSFPRYGENTGELFF. The DNA for the CDR3 is TGTGCCAGCAGCTTCCCCCGATACGGGGAGAACACCGGGGAGCTGTTTTTT. The variable domain in full, with the rest retrieved from reference TRBV7-8 and TRBJ2-2, is GAGVSQSPRYKVAKRGQDVALRCDPISGHVSLFWYQQALGQGPEFLTYFQNEAQLDKSGLPSDRFFAERPEGSVSTLKIQRTQQEDSAVYLCASSFPRYGENTGELFFGEGSRLTVL.

A few counts support this clone. This chain connects TRBV19 to TRBJ2-1; tentative D call: TRBD2 (5 bases). The CDR3 loop spans 15 amino acids. The V gene lost 8 bases and the J gene lost 0 bases, with 14 bases spanning the gap. Germline V gene data show CDR1 as LNHDA and CDR2 as SQIVND (reference sequence). The CDR3 nucleotides are TGTGCCAGTGGCGAGTTGGGGAGCTCCTACAATGAGCAGTTCTTC. Encoded protein: CASGELGSSYNEQFF. The full variable domain, completed using reference TRBV19 and TRBJ2-1, is DGGITQSPKYLFRKEGQNVTLSCEQNLNHDAMYWYRQDPGQGLRLIYYSQIVNDFQKGDIAEGYSVSREKKESFPLTVTSAQKNPTAFYLCASGELGSSYNEQFFGPGTRLTVL.